This record looks at one T cell receptor (beta chain) sequence and its context. 60 Vbeta and 13 Jbeta primers were used in PCR. Here immunoSEQ multiplex PCR was the method, and the copy in TCRdb shows in-frame clones only, minus some. This table lists under 200,000 clones. This record comes from a study of cytomegalovirus exposure and HLA in healthy donors. The CDR3 consists of 13 residues. Germline V gene lookup returns CDR1 LNHDA and CDR2 SQIVND (reference sequence). Trimming left V 8 bases short and J 4 bases short, with 14 bases between. This receptor was taken from a woman between 18 and 30 years old in good health and CMV-seropositive. V and J are TRBV19 and TRBJ1-1; D call uncertain. The sample taken for sequencing was PBMCs. The CDR3 spells CASARGSGTEAFF. The CDR3 bases are TGTGCCAGTGCTCGGGGTAGCGGCACTGAAGCTTTCTTT.